Below, 2 T cell receptor beta chains from the same sample are listed, as sequenced in a study of blood T cell repertoires in COVID-19. Only in-frame clones appear in the TCRdb table, and some are missing; sequencing was by immunoSEQ multiplex PCR. Seen here are around 160,000 clones, approximately 86% observed once, and the top ten hold roughly 7.8%. The sample taken for sequencing was peripheral blood. Receptors originate from a man in his 60s with acute or convalescent COVID-19.

This chain uses TRBV20-1 with TRBJ2-7; TRBD2 matches at 8 bases. The V gene end was trimmed by 3 bases and the J gene end by 5 bases; junction bases not matched to a gene: 15. The germline CDR1 and CDR2 sequences are DFQATT and SNEGSKA (reference sequence). The CDR3 consists of 16 residues. CDR3 bases: TGCAGTGCTAGTAGTTCCTATAGCGGGGCGAGACACGAGCAGTACTTC. Protein: CSASSSYSGARHEQYF.

The chain has TRBV7-9 and TRBJ1-2; a possible D gene is TRBD1 (6 bases). CDR3 length: 15 residues. The V gene lost 4 bases and the J gene lost 8 bases, with 20 bases spanning the gap. The V gene's germline CDR1 is SEHNR and CDR2 FQNEAQ (reference sequence). CDR3 loop: CASSSRGGALRGYTF. The CDR3 DNA is TGTGCCAGCAGCTCCCGAGGGGGGGCCCTGCGAGGCTACACCTTC.